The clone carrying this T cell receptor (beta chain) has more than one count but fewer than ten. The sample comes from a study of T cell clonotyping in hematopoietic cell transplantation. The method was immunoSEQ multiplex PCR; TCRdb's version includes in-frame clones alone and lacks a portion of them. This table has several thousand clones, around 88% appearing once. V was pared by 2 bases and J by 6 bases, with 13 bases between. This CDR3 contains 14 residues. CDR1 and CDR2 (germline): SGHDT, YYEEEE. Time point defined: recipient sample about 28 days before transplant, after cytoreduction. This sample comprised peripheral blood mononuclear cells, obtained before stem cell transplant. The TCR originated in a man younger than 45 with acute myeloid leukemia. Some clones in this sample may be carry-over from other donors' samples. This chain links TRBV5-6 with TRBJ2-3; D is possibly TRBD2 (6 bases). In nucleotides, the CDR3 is TGTGCCAGCAGCTTCTCACTAGCAGGGGATACGCAGTATTTT. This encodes CASSFSLAGDTQYF.